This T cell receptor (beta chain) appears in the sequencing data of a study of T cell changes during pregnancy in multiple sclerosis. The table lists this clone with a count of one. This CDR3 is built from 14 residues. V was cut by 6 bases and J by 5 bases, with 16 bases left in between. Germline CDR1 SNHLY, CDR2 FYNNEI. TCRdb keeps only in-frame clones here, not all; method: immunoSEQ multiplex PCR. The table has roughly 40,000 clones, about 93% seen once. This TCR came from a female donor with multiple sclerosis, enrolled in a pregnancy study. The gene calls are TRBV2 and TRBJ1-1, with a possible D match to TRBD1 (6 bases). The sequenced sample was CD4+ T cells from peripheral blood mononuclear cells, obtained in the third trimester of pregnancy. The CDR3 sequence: CASRVGQKGTEAFF. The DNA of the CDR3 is TGTGCCAGCAGAGTAGGACAGAAAGGGACTGAAGCTTTCTTT.